Listed here are 24 T cell receptor beta chains from one sample, sequenced in a study of blood T cell repertoires in COVID-19. This table comes from immunoSEQ multiplex PCR, and its TCRdb copy is limited to in-frame clones, with some not included. In the table there are 250,000 to 350,000 clones, 75% to 95% of which are singletons. The sample comprised peripheral blood. Receptors were obtained from a woman aged 25 to 39 with COVID-19, enrolled during active disease.

This clone has just one count. This chain uses TRBV13 with TRBJ2-1, with 7 bases identical to TRBD2. The CDR3 totals 16 residues. Germline lookup yields CDR1 PRHDT and CDR2 FYEKMQ (reference sequence). V lost 5 bases and J lost 1; bases outside the gene matches: 8. The CDR3: CASSPWTRGSYNEQFF. CDR3 bases: TGTGCCAGCAGCCCCTGGACTAGGGGATCCTACAATGAGCAGTTCTTC. Full variable domain (missing parts from reference TRBV13 and TRBJ2-1): AAGVIQSPRHLIKEKRETATLKCYPIPRHDTVYWYQQGPGQDPQFLISFYEKMQSDKGSIPDRFSAQQFSDYHSELNMSSLELGDSALYFCASSPWTRGSYNEQFFGPGTRLTVL.

This rearrangement joins TRBV6-5 to TRBJ1-4, with D possibly being TRBD1 (5 bases). Germline V gene sequence: CDR1 MNHEY, CDR2 SVGAGI. The CDR3 loop spans 14 amino acids. The germline V and J ends were trimmed by 0 bases and 8 bases, with 10 bases remaining between them. For the CDR3, the DNA is TGTGCCAGCAGTTACTCACCCCGGGGGGAAAAACTGTTTTTT. It specifies CASSYSPRGEKLFF.

The J gene is TRBJ1-3, the V gene TRBV5-4, with TRBD1 matching 7 bases. CDR1 is SGHNT, CDR2 YYREEE, per germline (reference sequence). V lost 2 bases to trimming and J lost 0 bases; unmatched junction nucleotides: 2. The CDR3 loop spans 15 amino acids. The CDR3 sequence is CASSLGGASGNTIYF. The CDR3 bases are TGTGCCAGCAGCTTAGGGGGCGCCTCTGGAAACACCATATATTTT.

V and J are TRBV7-3 and TRBJ2-2, with D possibly being TRBD2 (5 bases). Germline lookup yields CDR1 SGHTA and CDR2 FQGTGA. The CDR3 consists of 16 residues. Trimming shortened V by 5 bases and J by 5 bases, and 18 bases separated the two germline ends. As DNA, the CDR3 is TGTGCCAGCAGCCGCCGGGGAGTACGAGGTACCGGGGAGCTGTTTTTT. Translating it yields CASSRRGVRGTGELFF.

V usage is TRBV7-9 and J usage is TRBJ2-2; weak D call: TRBD1 (5 bases). Per the germline V gene, CDR1 is SEHNR and CDR2 is FQNEAQ (reference sequence). The CDR3 is 16 amino acids. V was shortened by 5 bases and J by 3 bases, with 16 bases between the two germline ends. The CDR3 reads CASSPKWAGYTGELFF. In DNA, the CDR3 is TGTGCCAGCAGCCCTAAGTGGGCAGGGTACACCGGGGAGCTGTTTTTT.

The chain joins TRBV5-5 to TRBJ1-1, with TRBD1 matching over 7 bases. Per the germline V gene, CDR1 is SGHKS and CDR2 is YYEKEE (reference sequence). The ends lost 2 bases at V and 5 bases at J; junction bases unmatched: 3. The CDR3 has 13 amino acids. The CDR3 sequence is CASSLQGRTEAFF. The CDR3 nucleotides are TGTGCCAGCAGCTTACAGGGGCGAACTGAAGCTTTCTTT.

The rearrangement joins TRBV5-6 to TRBJ1-4, with D perhaps TRBD1 (5 bases). Germline CDR1 is SGHDT and CDR2 is YYEEEE. V lost 6 bases to trimming and J lost 3 bases, with 12 bases between them. There are 14 residues in the CDR3. The CDR3 coding sequence is TGTGCCAGCACCGGGTGGGGGGCTAATGAAAAACTGTTTTTT. It yields the protein CASTGWGANEKLFF.

The count of this clone is one. The chain couples TRBV6-2 or TRBV6-3 to TRBJ2-2, with 9 bases lining up with TRBD2. The junction had 11 bases not matched to a gene; V was cut back by 2 bases and J by 1 base. The CDR3 has 19 residues. Germline V gives CDR1 MNHEY, CDR2 SVGEGT. CDR3 in amino acids: CASSYDKSKTSGNTGELFF. Here the CDR3 DNA reads TGTGCCAGCAGTTACGATAAATCAAAGACTAGCGGGAACACCGGGGAGCTGTTTTTT.

This clone was counted a single time. The V and J genes are TRBV7-2 and TRBJ2-5, with 15 bases fitting TRBD2. V gave up 1 base and J gave up 2 bases; unmatched junction bases: 2. The CDR3 totals 17 residues. Germline V gene lookup returns CDR1 SGHTA and CDR2 FQGNSA. In DNA form, the CDR3 reads TGTGCCAGCAGCTTAGTTGGACTAGCGGGAGGGCAAGAGACCCAGTACTTC. As protein: CASSLVGLAGGQETQYF.

V and J are TRBV9 and TRBJ2-7, with D perhaps TRBD1 (6 bases). Germline V gene data show CDR1 as SGDLS and CDR2 as YYNGEE. This CDR3 has 15 residues. Trimming pared 0 bases from V and 3 bases from J, leaving 13 bases between. In DNA form, the CDR3 reads TGTGCCAGCAGCGTAGATGCACAGGGTATCTACGAGCAGTACTTC. Protein product: CASSVDAQGIYEQYF.

The chain combines TRBV28 with TRBJ2-7; TRBD2 matches at 11 bases. The V and J ends lost 2 bases and 5 bases, in that order; junction bases with no gene match: 8. The CDR3 runs 16 residues. Germline CDR1 and CDR2: MDHEN and SYDVKM. The CDR3 reads CASSLMTSGVVNEQYF. The CDR3 coding sequence is TGTGCCAGCAGTTTAATGACTAGCGGGGTCGTAAACGAGCAGTACTTC.

This rearrangement joins TRBV27 to TRBJ2-7, with a possible D match to TRBD2 (6 bases). The CDR3 runs 14 residues. V was clipped by 0 bases and J by 3 bases, with 9 bases between them. The germline V gene has CDR1 MNHEY and CDR2 SMNVEV (reference sequence). DNA of the CDR3: TGTGCCAGCAGTTTATCGTCCGGGAGCTACGAGCAGTACTTC. Protein: CASSLSSGSYEQYF.

The chain combines TRBV5-4 with TRBJ1-3; 10 nucleotides match TRBD1. CDR3 length equals 15 residues. V was clipped by 4 bases and J by 2 bases; unmatched bases: 3. CDR1 and CDR2 (germline): SGHNT, YYREEE (reference sequence). CDR3 coding DNA: TGTGCCAGCAGCATTGGGACAGGGGCTGGAAACACCATATATTTT. Protein: CASSIGTGAGNTIYF.

This clone showed up just once. This chain uses TRBV30 with TRBJ2-7, with TRBD2 identical over 14 bases. CDR1 is GTSNPN and CDR2 is SVGIG in the germline V gene (reference sequence). V was pared by 5 bases and J by 1 base, with 7 bases of the junction left unmatched. CDR3 length equals 16 residues. As DNA, the CDR3 is TGTGCCTGGGGGCCGGGACTAGCGGGAGCATCCTACGAGCAGTACTTC. Residues: CAWGPGLAGASYEQYF.

The chain carries TRBV11-2 and TRBJ1-2; 7 nucleotides match TRBD1. V lost 5 bases to trimming and J lost 6 bases; unmatched junction nucleotides: 9. The CDR3 is made up of 14 amino acids. Germline-derived CDR1 and CDR2 are SGHAT and FQNNGV. The CDR3 bases are TGTGCCAGCAGCGAGACAGGGACGGCACATGGCTACACCTTC. Translating gives CASSETGTAHGYTF. The variable domain in full, with the rest retrieved from reference TRBV11-2 and TRBJ1-2, is EAGVAQSPRYKIIEKRQSVAFWCNPISGHATLYWYQQILGQGPKLLIQFQNNGVVDDSQLPKDRFSAERLKGVDSTLKIQPAKLEDSAVYLCASSETGTAHGYTFGSGTRLTVV.

On this clone: Distinct nucleotide sequences in the sample also encode this CDR3. The chain has TRBV6-5 and TRBJ1-4, with D possibly being TRBD1 (5 bases). Trimming cost V 9 bases and J 8 bases, with 10 bases left between them. The CDR3 totals 11 residues. Germline V gene sequence: CDR1 MNHEY, CDR2 SVGAGI. CDR3: CASGRDEKLFF. CDR3 nucleotide sequence: TGTGCCAGTGGGAGGGACGAAAAACTGTTTTTT.

V usage is TRBV11-2 and J usage is TRBJ2-3; TRBD2 is a possible D gene (6 bases). The V gene's germline CDR1 is SGHAT and CDR2 FQNNGV. Trimming took off 5 bases at V and 3 bases at J, with 21 bases between the two ends. CDR3 length: 17 amino acids. CDR3 nucleotide sequence: TGTGCCAGCAGCCATGTATCCCTTATCGGGAGAACAGATACGCAGTATTTT. It translates to CASSHVSLIGRTDTQYF.

The rearrangement uses TRBV28 and TRBJ1-5; no clear D gene. V was pared by 7 bases and J by 2 bases, with 12 bases between. From germline, CDR1 is MDHEN and CDR2 SYDVKM. CDR3 length: 14 amino acids. CDR3 residues: CASNPGGGNQPQHF. CDR3 coding DNA: TGTGCCAGCAACCCCGGCGGGGGCAATCAGCCCCAGCATTTT. The variable domain in full, with the rest retrieved from reference TRBV28 and TRBJ1-5, is DVKVTQSSRYLVKRTGEKVFLECVQDMDHENMFWYRQDPGLGLRLIYFSYDVKMKEKGDIPEGYSVSREKKERFSLILESASTNQTSMYLCASNPGGGNQPQHFGDGTRLSIL.

This clone was seen just once. The gene calls are TRBV5-1 and TRBJ1-3, with D perhaps matching TRBD1 (5 bases). V was cut by 4 bases and J by 0 bases, with 17 bases left in between. Germline lookup yields CDR1 SGHRS and CDR2 YFSETQ. This CDR3 region has 17 residues. CDR3 DNA sequence: TGCGCCAGCAGCCCCGGGAGGGACGGTCTCTCTGGAAACACCATATATTTT. It translates to CASSPGRDGLSGNTIYF.

CDR3 nucleotides: TGTGCCACTAAACAGGGCTCAGAGACCCAGTACTTC. Amino acids: CATKQGSETQYF. The V call is TRBV19, the J call TRBJ2-5, with TRBD1 as a possible D gene (6 bases). Germline V lookup: CDR1 LNHDA, CDR2 SQIVND (reference sequence). The CDR3 consists of 12 residues. V was shortened by 10 bases and J by 4 bases, with 13 bases between the two germline ends.

The chain uses TRBV4-3 and TRBJ1-1; possibly TRBD1 for D (6 bases). V lost 5 bases and J lost 11, with 15 bases in between. Per the germline V gene, CDR1 is LGHNA and CDR2 is YSLEER. This CDR3 spans 12 amino acids. The CDR3 nucleotides read TGCGCCAGCAGCTTTAAACCAGGGGCGGCTTTCTTT. Translating gives CASSFKPGAAFF.

This chain uses TRBV20-1 with TRBJ1-2; weak D call: TRBD1 (6 bases). Germline assignment: CDR1 DFQATT and CDR2 SNEGSKA (reference sequence). CDR3 length: 11 residues. V was cut by 8 bases and J by 4 bases, with 11 bases left in between. Here the CDR3 DNA reads TGCAGTAGACAGGATTCCTATGGCTACACCTTC. This sequence encodes CSRQDSYGYTF.

The chain joins TRBV7-8 to TRBJ2-1, with 9 positions matching TRBD2. CDR1 SGHVS and CDR2 FQNEAQ come from the germline V gene. This CDR3 spans 15 amino acids. The V gene end was trimmed by 0 bases and the J gene end by 8 bases; junction bases not matched to a gene: 5. CDR3 coding DNA: TGTGCCAGCAGCTTAGCTAGCGGGAGAGCCCATGAGCAGTTCTTC. Its protein product is CASSLASGRAHEQFF.

In DNA form, the CDR3 reads TGCAGCGTTGTATACAGGGATCGGGCCAAAAACATTCAGTACTTC. It codes for CSVVYRDRAKNIQYF. This chain joins TRBV29-1 and TRBJ2-4, with D possibly being TRBD1 (6 bases). The CDR3 consists of 15 residues. Germline assignment: CDR1 SQVTM and CDR2 ANQGSEA. V lost 4 bases and J 1 base, leaving 14 bases between the germline ends.